The clone carrying this T cell receptor (beta chain) was seen just once. Germline V gene lookup returns CDR1 SGDLS and CDR2 YYNGEE. CDR3 length: 14 amino acids. Trimming stripped 10 bases from V and 4 bases from J, with 17 bases between. The data derive from a study of blood T cell repertoires in COVID-19. Study at large: COVID-19 samples from acute and convalescent phases originated in the United States, Italy and Spain. The cDNA or gDNA used as material had been derived from T cells, B-cell-depleted T cells, or PBMCs.

This table comes from immunoSEQ multiplex PCR, and its TCRdb copy is limited to in-frame clones, with some not included. The table lists some 86,000 clones, 75% to 90% of them singletons. The chain is built from TRBV9 and TRBJ2-2; possible D gene TRBD1, 6 bases. This clonotype originated in a woman aged 80 or older with active or convalescent COVID-19. The sequenced sample was peripheral blood. In DNA form, the CDR3 reads TGTGCCGGGGCTTCCGGACAGTCCACCGGGGAGCTGTTTTTT. Encoded protein: CAGASGQSTGELFF.